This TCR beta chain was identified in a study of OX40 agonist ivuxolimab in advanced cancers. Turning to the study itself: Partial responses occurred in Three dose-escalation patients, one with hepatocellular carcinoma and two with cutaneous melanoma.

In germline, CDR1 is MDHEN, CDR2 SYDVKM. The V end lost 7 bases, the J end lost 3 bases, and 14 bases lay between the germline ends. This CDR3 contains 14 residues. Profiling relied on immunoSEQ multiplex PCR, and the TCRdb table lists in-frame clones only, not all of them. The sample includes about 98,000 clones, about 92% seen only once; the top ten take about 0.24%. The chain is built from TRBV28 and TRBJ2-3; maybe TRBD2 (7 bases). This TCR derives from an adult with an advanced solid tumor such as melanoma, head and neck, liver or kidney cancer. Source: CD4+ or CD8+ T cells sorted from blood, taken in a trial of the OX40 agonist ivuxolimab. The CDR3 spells CASTQRGGTDTQYF. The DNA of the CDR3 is TGTGCCAGCACCCAAAGGGGGGGGACAGATACGCAGTATTTT.